This T cell receptor beta chain was found in a study of cytomegalovirus exposure and HLA in healthy donors. Background on the study: Across a few hundred genotyped donors, just over 80% landed in the Caucasian-associated ancestry cluster. Study-level findings and limits: There were 160 or so TCR beta chains listed as cytomegalovirus-associated.

60 Vbeta and 13 Jbeta primers were used in PCR. This table comes from immunoSEQ multiplex PCR, and its TCRdb copy is limited to in-frame clones, with some not included. Of about 120,000 clones detected, roughly 65% appear once; the ten largest clones hold about 9.1%. Trimming took 0 bases from V and 4 from J, leaving 13 bases between them. CDR3 size: 15 residues. Per germline, CDR1 SGHRS and CDR2 YFSETQ. With respect to this clone: Its specificity is unknown.

This sequence originates from a man aged 40-50 years in good health and CMV-seropositive. The V and J genes are TRBV5-1 and TRBJ2-5, with D perhaps TRBD2 (6 bases). The sequencing input was PBMCs. CDR3 sequence: CASSLVVGGGETQYF. DNA of the CDR3: TGCGCCAGCAGCTTGGTGGTGGGGGGTGGAGAGACCCAGTACTTC.